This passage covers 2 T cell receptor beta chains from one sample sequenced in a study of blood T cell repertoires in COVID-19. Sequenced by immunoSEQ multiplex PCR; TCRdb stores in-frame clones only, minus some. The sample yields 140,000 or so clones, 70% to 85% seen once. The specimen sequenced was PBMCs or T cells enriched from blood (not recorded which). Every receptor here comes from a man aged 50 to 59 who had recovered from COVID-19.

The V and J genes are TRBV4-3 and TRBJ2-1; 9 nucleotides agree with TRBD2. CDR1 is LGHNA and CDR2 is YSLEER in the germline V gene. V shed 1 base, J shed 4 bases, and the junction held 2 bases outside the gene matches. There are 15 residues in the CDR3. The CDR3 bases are TGCGCCAGCAGCCAAGGCGGGGGGGCTTACAATGAGCAGTTCTTC. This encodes CASSQGGGAYNEQFF.

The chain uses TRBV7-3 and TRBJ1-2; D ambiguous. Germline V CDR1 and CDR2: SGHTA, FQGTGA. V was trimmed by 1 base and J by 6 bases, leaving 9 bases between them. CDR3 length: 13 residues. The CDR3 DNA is TGTGCCAGCAGCTTAATCGGCGGCAATGGCTACACCTTC. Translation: CASSLIGGNGYTF.